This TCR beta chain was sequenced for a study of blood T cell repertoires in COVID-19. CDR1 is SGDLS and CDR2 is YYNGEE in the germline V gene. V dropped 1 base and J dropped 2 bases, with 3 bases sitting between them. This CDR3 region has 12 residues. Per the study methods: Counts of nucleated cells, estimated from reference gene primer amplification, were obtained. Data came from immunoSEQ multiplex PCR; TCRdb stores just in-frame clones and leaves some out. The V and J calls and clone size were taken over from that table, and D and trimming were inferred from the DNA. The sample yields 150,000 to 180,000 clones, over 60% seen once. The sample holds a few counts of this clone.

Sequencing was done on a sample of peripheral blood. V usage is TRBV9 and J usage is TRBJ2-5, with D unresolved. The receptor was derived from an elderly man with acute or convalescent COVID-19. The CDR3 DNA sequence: TGTGCCAGCAGCGTATTACAAGAGACCCAGTACTTC. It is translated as CASSVLQETQYF.